This TCR beta chain was observed in a study of T cells in Graves' hyperthyroidism and ophthalmopathy. Study-level results: Prediction of ophthalmopathy progression came a median 6.5 months pre-onset.

RNA transcripts gave rise to amplified TCR beta CDR3 regions. A set of HTBI primers served as the primers for a first-round RT-PCR of the TCR CDR3. TCRdb passed the multiplex PCR reads through MiXCR, listing each CDR3 protein once. The sample consists of around 190,000 distinct CDR3 sequences, less than 20% of them appearing once. The sample holds many counts of this clonotype. Its target is unknown. Germline CDR1 is MNHNS and CDR2 is SASEGT. CDR3 length equals 13 residues. Trimming stripped 4 bases from V and 7 bases from J, with 11 bases between. Sequencing was done on a sample of blood. This sequence originates from a woman aged 50 to 65 with Graves' hyperthyroidism. V gene TRBV6-1 combines with J gene TRBJ1-5; D is undetermined. CDR3 sequence (DNA): TGTGCCAGCAGTGTAACCTTTGGCCAGCCCCAGCATTTT. This encodes CASSVTFGQPQHF.